The clone carrying this T cell receptor beta chain has at least ten counts. The entry originates in a study of T cells after yellow fever vaccination. Overall study: SMART-Seq v4 Ultra Low Input served to prepare low-cell-number fractions.

CDR1 and CDR2 from the germline V gene are KGHSH and LQKENI. The CDR3 length is 15 residues. The V and J ends lost 5 bases and 2 bases, in that order; junction bases with no gene match: 6. In making TCR cDNA, 5'RACE template switching added a universal primer site and UMIs to it. TCRdb redid the calling of the 5' RACE reads with MiXCR, one entry per CDR3 protein. The sample shows about 32,000 distinct CDR3 sequences, approximately 6.6% of them seen only once. The receptor's source is a man aged 18 to 30 who received the YFV17D yellow fever vaccine. The starting material was PBMCs, either bulk or a sorted T-cell subset (CD4+, CD8+, memory, or dextramer-sorted; not recorded which), obtained on the day of the first yellow fever vaccination. V usage is TRBV18 and J usage is TRBJ2-3; 8 bases align to TRBD2. For the CDR3, the DNA is TGTGCCAGCTCAACTTCGGGGGGGGACACAGATACGCAGTATTTT. Protein product: CASSTSGGDTDTQYF.